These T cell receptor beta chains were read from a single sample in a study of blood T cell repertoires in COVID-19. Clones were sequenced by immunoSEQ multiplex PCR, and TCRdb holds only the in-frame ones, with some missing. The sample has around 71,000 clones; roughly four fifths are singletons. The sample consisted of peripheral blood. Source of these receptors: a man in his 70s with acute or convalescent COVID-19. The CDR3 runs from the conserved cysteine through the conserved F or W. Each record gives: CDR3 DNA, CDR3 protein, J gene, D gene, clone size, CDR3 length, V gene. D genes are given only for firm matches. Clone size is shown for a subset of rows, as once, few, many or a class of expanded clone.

cdr3_nt: TGTGCCAGCAGTAAATGGGGGGGCGATAGCTCCTACGAGCAGTACTTC
cdr3_aa: CASSKWGGDSSYEQYF
j_call: TRBJ2-7
d_call: .
clone_size: .
cdr3_length: 16
v_call: TRBV27

cdr3_nt: TGTGCCATCAGTGAGTCGAGAGGGGGCAACTACGAGCAGTACTTC
cdr3_aa: CAISESRGGNYEQYF
j_call: TRBJ2-7
d_call: TRBD1
clone_size: .
cdr3_length: 15
v_call: TRBV10-3

cdr3_nt: TGTGCCAGCAGCCGACAGGGATTGAACGAGCAGTACTTC
cdr3_aa: CASSRQGLNEQYF
j_call: TRBJ2-7
d_call: TRBD1
clone_size: .
cdr3_length: 13
v_call: TRBV7-2

cdr3_nt: TGCGCCAGCAGCTTGGGTACATATCACCAAGAGACCCAGTACTTC
cdr3_aa: CASSLGTYHQETQYF
j_call: TRBJ2-5
d_call: .
clone_size: .
cdr3_length: 15
v_call: TRBV5-1

cdr3_nt: TGTGCCAGCAGTGACGAGGCGGTCTCCTACAATGAGCAGTTCTTC
cdr3_aa: CASSDEAVSYNEQFF
j_call: TRBJ2-1
d_call: .
clone_size: .
cdr3_length: 15
v_call: TRBV6-4

cdr3_nt: TGTGCCTGGAGTGTACTCCAGGGGGGTAATTCACCCCTCCACTTT
cdr3_aa: CAWSVLQGGNSPLHF
j_call: TRBJ1-6
d_call: TRBD1
clone_size: .
cdr3_length: 15
v_call: TRBV30

cdr3_nt: TGTGCCAGCAGTTACGACGGGAGGGCCTTAGATACGCAGTATTTT
cdr3_aa: CASSYDGRALDTQYF
j_call: TRBJ2-3
d_call: TRBD2
clone_size: .
cdr3_length: 15
v_call: TRBV6-2/TRBV6-3

cdr3_nt: TGTGCCACCAGTGATGGGCTGACCGAGTACAATGAGCAGTTCTTC
cdr3_aa: CATSDGLTEYNEQFF
j_call: TRBJ2-1
d_call: .
clone_size: once
cdr3_length: 15
v_call: TRBV24-1

cdr3_nt: TGCGCCAGCAGCTTAAGGACAGGCTCTAACTATGGCTACACCTTC
cdr3_aa: CASSLRTGSNYGYTF
j_call: TRBJ1-2
d_call: TRBD1
clone_size: .
cdr3_length: 15
v_call: TRBV5-1

cdr3_nt: TGTGCCAGCAGCATAGGACAGGGGACTTTTGAAGCTTTCTTT
cdr3_aa: CASSIGQGTFEAFF
j_call: TRBJ1-1
d_call: TRBD1
clone_size: .
cdr3_length: 14
v_call: TRBV3-1/TRBV3-2

cdr3_nt: TGTGCCAGCAGCTTTATCTCCGGGACTAATGAAAAACTGTTTTTT
cdr3_aa: CASSFISGTNEKLFF
j_call: TRBJ1-4
d_call: .
clone_size: .
cdr3_length: 15
v_call: TRBV7-9

cdr3_nt: TGTGCCAGTCGATCCCCGGGACAGGGGGTAGGTGGCTACACCTTC
cdr3_aa: CASRSPGQGVGGYTF
j_call: TRBJ1-2
d_call: TRBD1
clone_size: .
cdr3_length: 15
v_call: TRBV6-5

cdr3_nt: TGTGCCAGCACCCGGACTAGCGGGAGGTCGGCCGGGGAGCTGTTTTTT
cdr3_aa: CASTRTSGRSAGELFF
j_call: TRBJ2-2
d_call: TRBD2
clone_size: few
cdr3_length: 16
v_call: TRBV3-1/TRBV3-2

cdr3_nt: TGTGCCAGCAGTTACGGAGCGGGCGTCACAGATACGCAGTATTTT
cdr3_aa: CASSYGAGVTDTQYF
j_call: TRBJ2-3
d_call: .
clone_size: .
cdr3_length: 15
v_call: TRBV6-2/TRBV6-3

cdr3_nt: TGTGCCAGCGGGACAGGGGAGTCCTACGAGCAGTACTTC
cdr3_aa: CASGTGESYEQYF
j_call: TRBJ2-7
d_call: TRBD1
clone_size: .
cdr3_length: 13
v_call: TRBV12-3/TRBV12-4

cdr3_nt: TGTGCCAGTAGTAAAGGGGGACACCAAGAGACCCAGTACTTC
cdr3_aa: CASSKGGHQETQYF
j_call: TRBJ2-5
d_call: .
clone_size: .
cdr3_length: 14
v_call: TRBV19

cdr3_nt: TGTGCCAGCAGCCCCCGGCCGGACAGGAAAGCTTTCTTT
cdr3_aa: CASSPRPDRKAFF
j_call: TRBJ1-1
d_call: TRBD1
clone_size: .
cdr3_length: 13
v_call: TRBV6-5

cdr3_nt: TGTGCCAGCAGCCCCGGGACTAGAATTGGGCAGTACTTC
cdr3_aa: CASSPGTRIGQYF
j_call: TRBJ2-7
d_call: TRBD2
clone_size: .
cdr3_length: 13
v_call: TRBV5-5

cdr3_nt: TGTGCCAGCAGCTTGGAGGCCCGACTCTCCTACGAGCAGTACTTC
cdr3_aa: CASSLEARLSYEQYF
j_call: TRBJ2-7
d_call: .
clone_size: .
cdr3_length: 15
v_call: TRBV5-4

cdr3_nt: TGCCGGCATAGTCGGGGACCGGGGGACTATGGCTACACCTTC
cdr3_aa: CRHSRGPGDYGYTF
j_call: TRBJ1-2
d_call: .
clone_size: once
cdr3_length: 14
v_call: TRBV23-1

cdr3_nt: TGTGCCAGCAGCCTAGGACTAGGCGCCTACGAGCAGTACTTC
cdr3_aa: CASSLGLGAYEQYF
j_call: TRBJ2-7
d_call: TRBD2
clone_size: .
cdr3_length: 14
v_call: TRBV7-8

cdr3_nt: TGCGCCAGCAGACCAGGGGACAGGGGAACAGATACGCAGTATTTT
cdr3_aa: CASRPGDRGTDTQYF
j_call: TRBJ2-3
d_call: TRBD1
clone_size: .
cdr3_length: 15
v_call: TRBV5-1

cdr3_nt: TGTGCCAGCAGCCCCCGTGGGGCTGGCTACACCTTC
cdr3_aa: CASSPRGAGYTF
j_call: TRBJ1-2
d_call: .
clone_size: few
cdr3_length: 12
v_call: TRBV3-1/TRBV3-2

cdr3_nt: TGTGCTAGTGGCACCGGACAGGGGGTATCTCAGCCCCAGCATTTT
cdr3_aa: CASGTGQGVSQPQHF
j_call: TRBJ1-5
d_call: TRBD1
clone_size: .
cdr3_length: 15
v_call: TRBV12-5

cdr3_nt: TGTGCCAGCGAGGGAGGGACTTCCTACAATGAGCAGTTCTTC
cdr3_aa: CASEGGTSYNEQFF
j_call: TRBJ2-1
d_call: TRBD2
clone_size: .
cdr3_length: 14
v_call: TRBV5-4

cdr3_nt: TGTGCCAGCAGTTACCGGCAGGGGGCGAACACTGAAGCTTTCTTT
cdr3_aa: CASSYRQGANTEAFF
j_call: TRBJ1-1
d_call: TRBD1
clone_size: .
cdr3_length: 15
v_call: TRBV6-5